Given below is one T cell receptor beta chain in context. No antigen is known for it. This entry is derived from a study of shared clonotypes between healthy human individuals. About the research overall: The study enrolled a couple of women and three men aged 18 to 49. Findings of the study overall: It was anticipated that sequencing depth would influence how many clonotypes donors shared.

Every immunoSEQ plate was one replicate of a subset's evenly spread DNA. Around 30,000 T cell genomes (approximately 0.3 ug DNA) went into each PBMC replicate. Here immunoSEQ multiplex PCR was the method, and the copy in TCRdb shows in-frame clones only, minus some. There are about 450,000 clones in the sample; roughly 85% occur only once, and about 12% lies in the top ten. The germline CDR1 and CDR2 sequences are GTSNPN and SVGIG (reference sequence). This CDR3 has 15 residues. J gave up 3 bases and V 5 bases, and 9 bases lay outside the gene matches. V is TRBV30 and J is TRBJ2-7, with 11 bases aligning to TRBD1. The source of this sequence is a woman aged 40 to 49 in good health. Some clones in this sample may be carry-over from other donors' samples. Sequencing was performed on PBMCs. In DNA, the CDR3 is TGTGCCTGGGCCACCGGGACAGGGGGTTTCTACGAGCAGTACTTC. This codes for CAWATGTGGFYEQYF. Variable domain in full (rest from reference TRBV30 and TRBJ2-7): SQTIHQWPATLVQPVGSPLSLECTVEGTSNPNLYWYRQAAGRGLQLLFYSVGIGQISSEVPQNLSASRPQDRQFILSSKKLLLSDSGFYLCAWATGTGGFYEQYFGPGTRLTVT.